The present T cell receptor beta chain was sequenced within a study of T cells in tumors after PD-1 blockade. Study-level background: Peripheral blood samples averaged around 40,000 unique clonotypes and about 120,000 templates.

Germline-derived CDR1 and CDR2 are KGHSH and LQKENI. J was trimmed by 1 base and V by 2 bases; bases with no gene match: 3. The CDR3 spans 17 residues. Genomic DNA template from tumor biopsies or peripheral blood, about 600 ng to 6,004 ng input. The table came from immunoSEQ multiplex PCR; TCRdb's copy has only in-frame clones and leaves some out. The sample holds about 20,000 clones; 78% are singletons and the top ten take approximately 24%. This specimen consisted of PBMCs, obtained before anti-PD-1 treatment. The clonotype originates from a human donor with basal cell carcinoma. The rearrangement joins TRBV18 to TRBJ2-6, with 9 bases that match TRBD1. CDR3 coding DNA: TGTGCCAGCTCACCAAGGACAGGGGTTTCTGGGGCCAACGTCCTGACTTTC. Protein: CASSPRTGVSGANVLTF.